Listed below are T cell receptor beta chains from one sample, sequenced in a study of PD-1 blockade in classical Hodgkin lymphoma. Assay used: immunoSEQ multiplex PCR; TCRdb lists only in-frame clones, some missing. Of about 41,000 clones listed, 65% to 80% were seen once; the top ten hold around 22%. Here the sequenced sample was peripheral blood mononuclear cells (PBMCs), taken at baseline. Receptors originate from a human donor with classical Hodgkin lymphoma. Both conserved end residues are part of each CDR3. The D gene is left open where the match is weak. For some rows the clone size is stated as once, few or many, or as a class when expanded; others skip it.

cdr3_aa	cdr3_nt	clone_size	v_call	j_call	cdr3_length	d_call
CASSYGPGELFF	TGTGCCAGCAGTTACGGCCCCGGGGAGCTGTTTTTT	-	TRBV6-5	TRBJ2-2	12	-
CASSAGTAEFTGELFF	TGTGCCAGCAGTGCCGGGACAGCGGAATTTACCGGGGAGCTGTTTTTT	once	TRBV27	TRBJ2-2	16	TRBD1
CASSPGTSGIYNEQFF	TGCGCCAGCAGCCCCGGGACTAGCGGGATATACAATGAGCAGTTCTTC	-	TRBV5-1	TRBJ2-1	16	TRBD2
CASSEQANTGELFF	TGTGCCAGCAGTGAACAAGCGAACACCGGGGAGCTGTTTTTT	-	TRBV6-1	TRBJ2-2	14	-
CASSTARGKGTDTQYF	TGTGCCAGCAGTACCGCCAGGGGAAAGGGCACAGATACGCAGTATTTT	-	TRBV27	TRBJ2-3	16	-
CASSTRDGSYEQYF	TGTGCCAGTAGTACCAGGGACGGCTCCTACGAGCAGTACTTC	-	TRBV19	TRBJ2-7	14	-
CASSSWTGNSPLHF	TGTGCCAGCAGCTCCTGGACAGGGAACTCACCCCTCCACTTT	once	TRBV7-2	TRBJ1-6	14	TRBD1
CASSQWGAGYGYTF	TGTGCCAGCAGCCAATGGGGCGCTGGCTATGGCTACACCTTC	once	TRBV27	TRBJ1-2	14	-
CASSMQGTNTGELFF	TGTGCCAGTAGTATGCAGGGGACGAACACCGGGGAGCTGTTTTTT	-	TRBV19	TRBJ2-2	15	-
CASSPRGLTDTQYF	TGTGCCAGCAGCCCCCGGGGGCTAACAGATACGCAGTATTTT	once	TRBV13	TRBJ2-3	14	-
CASSVPSTGAGPKKLFF	TGTGCCAGCAGCGTCCCGTCGACAGGGGCGGGACCTAAAAAACTGTTTTTT	-	TRBV2	TRBJ1-4	17	TRBD1
CASSSDRGYGNTIYF	TGTGCCAGCAGTTCCGACAGGGGATATGGAAACACCATATATTTT	-	TRBV6-6	TRBJ1-3	15	TRBD1
CASSWTGELFF	TGTGCCAGCAGTTGGACAGGGGAGCTGTTTTTT	-	TRBV6-5	TRBJ2-2	11	-
CASTLRTVLGQPQHF	TGTGCCAGCACCCTGAGAACAGTTTTGGGTCAGCCCCAGCATTTT	-	TRBV28	TRBJ1-5	15	-
CASTTGVQETQYF	TGTGCCAGCACCACAGGGGTCCAAGAGACCCAGTACTTC	-	TRBV5-4	TRBJ2-5	13	TRBD1
CASRNLGQRTYEQYF	TGTGCCAGCAGGAATCTGGGACAGAGAACCTACGAGCAGTACTTC	-	TRBV6-5	TRBJ2-7	15	TRBD1
CASSPQSTGNTIYF	TGTGCCAGTAGTCCCCAGTCCACGGGAAACACCATATATTTT	-	TRBV19	TRBJ1-3	14	-
CASSISETGATNQPQHF	TGTGCCAGTAGTATATCGGAGACAGGGGCTACCAATCAGCCCCAGCATTTT	-	TRBV19	TRBJ1-5	17	TRBD1
CASRPPGTGFEQYF	TGTGCCAGCCGACCCCCGGGGACAGGGTTCGAGCAGTACTTC	-	TRBV11-2	TRBJ2-7	14	TRBD1
CASKGAGWSNQPQHF	TGTGCCAGTAAGGGCGCGGGGTGGAGCAATCAGCCCCAGCATTTT	few	TRBV19	TRBJ1-5	15	-
CASSLPVTGSGELFF	TGTGCCAGCAGCTTACCGGTAACAGGGTCCGGGGAGCTGTTTTTT	-	TRBV7-9	TRBJ2-2	15	-
CASSQERGWEQYF	TGCGCCAGCAGCCAAGAACGGGGTTGGGAGCAGTACTTC	few	TRBV4-3	TRBJ2-7	13	-
CASSAYRQGLNTEAFF	TGTGCCAGTAGTGCCTACCGGCAGGGTTTGAACACTGAAGCTTTCTTT	-	TRBV19	TRBJ1-1	16	-
CASSLEGQSTEAFF	TGCGCCAGCAGCTTGGAGGGACAGAGCACTGAAGCTTTCTTT	few	TRBV5-1	TRBJ1-1	14	TRBD1
CAWSPRSYNEQFF	TGTGCCTGGAGTCCCCGCTCCTACAATGAGCAGTTCTTC	-	TRBV30	TRBJ2-1	13	-
CASSVGRLRAEKLFF	TGTGCCAGTAGTGTGGGACGTCTTCGGGCCGAAAAACTGTTTTTT	once	TRBV19	TRBJ1-4	15	-
CASSLASYEQYF	TGTGCCAGCAGTTTGGCTAGCTACGAGCAGTACTTC	-	TRBV28	TRBJ2-7	12	-
CASSLAGDYNEQFF	TGTGCCAGCAGTTTAGCGGGAGACTACAATGAGCAGTTCTTC	-	TRBV6-5	TRBJ2-1	14	TRBD2
CAWSNSLGEAFF	TGTGCCTGGAGTAACAGTTTGGGGGAAGCTTTCTTT	-	TRBV30	TRBJ1-1	12	-
CASNNRGGSRGDTIYF	TGTGCCAGTAACAACAGGGGCGGAAGCCGGGGAGACACCATATATTTT	-	TRBV19	TRBJ1-3	16	TRBD1
CASSPRGRAVKFPYEQYF	TGTGCCAGCTCACCAAGGGGAAGGGCCGTAAAGTTCCCTTACGAGCAGTACTTC	-	TRBV18	TRBJ2-7	18	-
CASSLIPGQYYEQYF	TGTGCCAGCAGCCTAATCCCCGGGCAGTACTACGAGCAGTACTTC	-	TRBV7-9	TRBJ2-7	15	-
CASSKGATGGTGELFF	TGTGCCAGCTCAAAGGGGGCCACAGGTGGGACCGGGGAGCTGTTTTTT	-	TRBV28	TRBJ2-2	16	TRBD1
CASSLAGLGTGELFF	TGTGCCAGCAGCTTAGCGGGATTGGGCACCGGGGAGCTGTTTTTT	once	TRBV5-4	TRBJ2-2	15	TRBD2
CASSQEAPTSGFTDTQYF	TGCGCCAGCAGCCAAGAAGCTCCCACTAGCGGGTTCACAGATACGCAGTATTTT	once	TRBV4-3	TRBJ2-3	18	TRBD2
CATSRDSPQGDTQYF	TGTGCCACCAGCAGAGATTCCCCCCAAGGAGATACGCAGTATTTT	-	TRBV15	TRBJ2-3	15	-
CATKGWQGPDTQYF	TGTGCCACCAAAGGGTGGCAGGGCCCAGATACGCAGTATTTT	few	TRBV19	TRBJ2-3	14	-
CASSPRVGEQYF	TGTGCCAGTAGTCCCCGAGTCGGGGAGCAGTACTTC	-	TRBV19	TRBJ2-7	12	-
CASSQRSVDTDTQYF	TGCGCCAGCAGCCAAAGGTCCGTAGACACAGATACGCAGTATTTT	once	TRBV4-1	TRBJ2-3	15	-
CASSSGSRLTYEQYF	TGTGCCAGCAGCTCCGGGAGCAGGTTAACCTACGAGCAGTACTTC	-	TRBV7-2	TRBJ2-7	15	-
CASSTYRGGTEAFF	TGCGCCAGCAGTACTTACAGGGGAGGGACTGAAGCTTTCTTT	-	TRBV10-1	TRBJ1-1	14	TRBD1